The 30 T cell receptor beta chains given below trace back to one sample, sequenced in a study of blood T cell repertoires in COVID-19. Sequencing was performed with immunoSEQ multiplex PCR; in TCRdb, only in-frame clones are kept and a portion is missing. The table lists about 40,000 clones, more than 85% of them singletons. Sequenced material: peripheral blood. Receptors originate from a man aged 50 to 59 in a cohort sampled during active COVID-19.

The chain joins TRBV7-8 to TRBJ1-2; 7 bases fit TRBD1. Trimming cost V 4 bases and J 4 bases; bases outside gene matches: 3. The germline gives CDR1 SGHVS, CDR2 FQNEAQ. The CDR3 contains 13 residues. CDR3 sequence reads: CASSYGQAYGYTF. In DNA, the CDR3 is TGTGCCAGCAGCTATGGACAGGCCTATGGCTACACCTTC.

V gene TRBV5-6 combines with J gene TRBJ2-7, with D perhaps TRBD1 (5 bases). CDR3 length: 12 residues. V lost 0 bases and J lost 5, with 6 bases in between. CDR1 is SGHDT, CDR2 YYEEEE, per germline. The CDR3 region is CASSLAGNEQYV. The CDR3 DNA is TGTGCCAGCAGCTTGGCAGGGAACGAGCAGTACGTC.

This clone was observed a few times. V usage is TRBV6-1 and J usage is TRBJ2-3; 12 positions match TRBD1. The J segment lost 4 bases and the V segment lost 3 bases, leaving 5 bases of the junction unmatched. Per the germline V gene, CDR1 is MNHNS and CDR2 is SASEGT. This CDR3 region has 16 residues. The CDR3 here is CASSDPGQGASDTQYF. CDR3 in DNA: TGTGCCAGCAGTGACCCGGGACAGGGGGCCTCAGATACGCAGTATTTT.

The chain carries TRBV18 and TRBJ2-1; weak D call: TRBD2 (6 bases). V was trimmed by 1 base and J by 3 bases, leaving 13 bases between them. Per germline, CDR1 KGHSH and CDR2 LQKENI. The CDR3 consists of 16 residues. The CDR3 is CASSPRAPGGYNEQFF. The CDR3 DNA sequence: TGTGCCAGCTCACCACGGGCCCCCGGGGGCTACAATGAGCAGTTCTTC.

The V and J genes are TRBV5-1 and TRBJ2-2; no clear D gene. Germline loops: CDR1 SGHRS, CDR2 YFSETQ. The V end lost 4 bases, the J end lost 3 bases, and 13 bases lay between the germline ends. The CDR3 has 15 amino acids. The CDR3 loop is CASSPVLTDTGELFF. The CDR3 nucleotides read TGCGCCAGCAGCCCGGTCCTAACGGACACCGGGGAGCTGTTTTTT.

The rearrangement uses TRBV7-2 and TRBJ2-7, with TRBD1 identical over 7 bases. This CDR3 contains 14 residues. V shed 3 bases, J shed 6 bases, and the junction held 8 bases outside the gene matches. Germline CDR1 and CDR2: SGHTA and FQGNSA. The chain's CDR3 is CASSFSQGSGEQYF. In nucleotides, the CDR3 is TGTGCCAGCAGCTTTTCACAGGGGTCAGGCGAGCAGTACTTC. Full variable domain (outside the CDR3, taken from reference TRBV7-2 and TRBJ2-7): GAGVSQSPSNKVTEKGKDVELRCDPISGHTALYWYRQSLGQGLEFLIYFQGNSAPDKSGLPSDRFSAERTGGSVSTLTIQRTQQEDSAVYLCASSFSQGSGEQYFGPGTRLTVT.

CDR3 DNA sequence: TGCGCCCGCCGCGGGGGCCCGGCGGGGGGGGCCTACGAGCAGTACTTC. It is translated as CARRGGPAGGAYEQYF. The chain carries TRBV5-1 and TRBJ2-7; TRBD2 matches at 9 bases. Germline V lookup: CDR1 SGHRS, CDR2 YFSETQ. The V and J ends lost 10 bases and 2 bases, in that order; junction bases with no gene match: 16. The CDR3 covers 16 residues.

The chain links TRBV9 to TRBJ2-5; 7 bases align to TRBD1. Losses at the gene ends were 3 bases for V and 4 bases for J; bases not matched to a gene: 9. Germline V gene data show CDR1 as SGDLS and CDR2 as YYNGEE. This CDR3 is 15 amino acids long. CDR3 in amino acids: CASSARDRGSETQYF. The CDR3 DNA reads as TGTGCCAGCAGCGCCCGGGACAGAGGATCAGAGACCCAGTACTTC.

This sequence joins TRBV5-1 and TRBJ2-7; 9 nucleotides agree with TRBD2. Germline values: CDR1 SGHRS, CDR2 YFSETQ. This CDR3 has 18 residues. V lost 0 bases to trimming and J lost 3 bases; unmatched junction nucleotides: 13. The CDR3 DNA reads as TGCGCCAGCAGCTTGGAGGCTAGCGGGGAGCCACTTTACTACGAGCAGTACTTC. Its protein product is CASSLEASGEPLYYEQYF.

This clone was seen a single time. The CDR3 sequence is CASSLTTGELFF. CDR3 coding DNA: TGTGCCAGCAGCTTAACAACCGGGGAGCTGTTTTTT. The chain employs TRBV6-5 and TRBJ2-2; D remains ambiguous. CDR3 size: 12 residues. Trimming stripped 6 bases from V and 5 bases from J, with 7 bases between. Germline values: CDR1 MNHEY, CDR2 SVGAGI.

The chain links TRBV7-8 to TRBJ2-5, with 13 bases fitting TRBD2. CDR1 SGHVS and CDR2 FQNEAQ come from the germline V gene. The CDR3 is 16 residues long. The V gene end was trimmed by 4 bases and the J gene end by 1 base; junction bases not matched to a gene: 3. CDR3 bases: TGTGCCAGCAGCTCCGGGACTAGCGGGATCCAAGAGACCCAGTACTTC. Its protein product is CASSSGTSGIQETQYF.

The genes are TRBV7-9 and TRBJ2-1; 7 bases are a match to TRBD1. This CDR3 spans 14 amino acids. Germline lookup yields CDR1 SEHNR and CDR2 FQNEAQ (reference sequence). Germline trimming cut 3 bases from V and 8 bases from J; bases unmatched to any gene: 7. As DNA, the CDR3 is TGTGCCAGCAGCTTGGGGACAGAAAACCATGAGCAGTTCTTC. Encoded protein: CASSLGTENHEQFF.

The rearrangement links TRBV7-2 to TRBJ1-6, with D unresolved. V lost 4 bases and J lost 6, with 10 bases in between. Germline V lookup: CDR1 SGHTA, CDR2 FQGNSA. The CDR3 consists of 14 residues. Written as DNA, the CDR3 is TGTGCCAGCAGCTCGCTGGGCGTTAATTCACCCCTCCACTTT. Translation: CASSSLGVNSPLHF. Drawing the rest from reference TRBV7-2 and TRBJ1-6, the complete variable domain is GAGVSQSPSNKVTEKGKDVELRCDPISGHTALYWYRQSLGQGLEFLIYFQGNSAPDKSGLPSDRFSAERTGGSVSTLTIQRTQQEDSAVYLCASSSLGVNSPLHFGNGTRLTVT.

The rearrangement links TRBV10-3 to TRBJ1-2; D unclear. The CDR3 runs to 17 residues. V lost 2 bases, J lost 2 bases, and 18 bases lay in between. Germline CDR1 reads ENHRY; CDR2 reads SYGVKD. The CDR3 bases are TGTGCCATCAGTGAGACCCTCCAACCCCTATTAAACTATGGCTACACCTTC. As protein: CAISETLQPLLNYGYTF.

This chain uses TRBV11-3 with TRBJ2-4, with 8 bases lining up with TRBD1. Trimming took 6 bases from V and 14 from J; bases not matched to a gene: 9. This CDR3 region has 12 residues. Per the germline V gene, CDR1 is SGHNT and CDR2 is YENEEA. The CDR3 bases are TGTGCCAGCAGTTACGGACAGGGAAATAAGTACTTC. Amino acids: CASSYGQGNKYF.

The V and J genes are TRBV6-5 and TRBJ1-2; D uncertain. Looked up from germline, CDR1 is MNHEY and CDR2 is SVGAGI. Trimming removed 8 bases at V and 4 bases at J, with 8 bases between. The CDR3 covers 11 residues. The CDR3 loop reads CASRRGYGYTF. The CDR3 region has the DNA TGTGCCAGCCGCCGGGGCTATGGCTACACCTTC.

This clone showed up just once. The CDR3 loop reads CAIGHTEAFF. The CDR3 DNA reads as TGTGCCATCGGGCACACTGAAGCTTTCTTT. The J gene is TRBJ1-1, the V gene TRBV10-3; D gene unclear. The V end lost 8 bases, the J end lost 3 bases, and 4 bases lay between the germline ends. Per germline, CDR1 ENHRY and CDR2 SYGVKD. This CDR3 is built from 10 residues.

The V and J genes are TRBV5-6 and TRBJ1-2, with D possibly being TRBD1 (5 bases). The CDR3 totals 16 residues. Between the trimmed V and J ends, which lost 2 bases and 4 bases, there was a span of 18 bases. Germline lookup yields CDR1 SGHDT and CDR2 YYEEEE. The CDR3 nucleotides are TGTGCCAGCAGCTTTCTAGACAGCCGTCGGGCCTATGGCTACACCTTC. Translation gives CASSFLDSRRAYGYTF.

This chain uses TRBV5-4 with TRBJ2-1; 12 nucleotides line up with TRBD2. J gave up 5 bases and V 4 bases, and 4 bases lay outside the gene matches. This CDR3 is 15 amino acids long. CDR1 and CDR2 from the germline V gene are SGHNT and YYREEE (reference sequence). This CDR3 is CASSHRTSGNNEQFF. The CDR3 nucleotides are TGTGCCAGCAGCCATCGGACTAGCGGGAACAATGAGCAGTTCTTC.

This chain joins TRBV18 and TRBJ2-6; a weak D match, TRBD2 (5 bases). Germline V gene sequence: CDR1 KGHSH, CDR2 LQKENI. V gave up 2 bases and J gave up 0 bases, with 11 bases separating them. The CDR3 runs 17 residues. This CDR3 is CASSPVGRGSGANVLTF. CDR3 bases: TGTGCCAGCTCACCAGTAGGGAGAGGCTCTGGGGCCAACGTCCTGACTTTC.

The chain has TRBV11-2 and TRBJ2-7; 14 bases agree with TRBD2. V shed 3 bases, J shed 2 bases, and the junction held 6 bases outside the gene matches. This CDR3 has 17 amino acids. From germline, CDR1 is SGHAT and CDR2 FQNNGV. The CDR3 DNA follows: TGTGCCAGCAGCTTGGGACTAGCGGGGGCAATCCCCTACGAGCAGTACTTC. Translation: CASSLGLAGAIPYEQYF.

This sequence joins TRBV9 and TRBJ2-1, with 10 positions matching TRBD2. Trimming at V came to 0 bases and at J to 6 bases, leaving 6 bases not matched to a gene. The CDR3 spans 16 residues. The germline gives CDR1 SGDLS, CDR2 YYNGEE. The CDR3 spells CASSVEGGLAVNEQFF. The CDR3 DNA reads TGTGCCAGCAGCGTAGAGGGTGGACTAGCGGTCAATGAGCAGTTCTTC.

This chain joins TRBV7-9 and TRBJ1-2; tentatively, D is TRBD1 (6 bases). The V and J ends lost 5 bases and 6 bases respectively, with 13 bases between them. The CDR3 runs 13 residues. Germline V gives CDR1 SEHNR, CDR2 FQNEAQ (reference sequence). CDR3 amino acids: CASSPGTFNGYTF. DNA for the CDR3: TGTGCCAGCAGCCCCGGGACATTTAATGGCTACACCTTC.

The V and J genes are TRBV7-2 and TRBJ2-5; D is perhaps TRBD1 (7 bases). Germline CDR1 SGHTA, CDR2 FQGNSA. There are 18 residues in the CDR3. V dropped 0 bases and J dropped 4 bases, with 21 bases sitting between them. The CDR3 reads CASSLAGSGGPEGETQYF. The CDR3 DNA reads TGTGCCAGCAGCTTAGCGGGGTCAGGGGGGCCTGAGGGAGAGACCCAGTACTTC.

This rearrangement joins TRBV4-1 to TRBJ1-2; D not resolved. Germline V gene data show CDR1 as MGHRA and CDR2 as YSYEKL. The V gene lost 7 bases and the J gene lost 2 bases, with 26 bases spanning the gap. The CDR3 has 18 amino acids. The CDR3 loop is CASTKLVTGPTVNYGYTF. The DNA of the CDR3 is TGCGCCAGCACCAAACTAGTCACGGGCCCGACCGTAAACTATGGCTACACCTTC.

The chain employs TRBV28 and TRBJ1-2; unclear D gene. CDR1 is MDHEN and CDR2 is SYDVKM in the germline V gene. This CDR3 has 12 amino acids. The V and J ends lost 2 bases and 8 bases respectively, with 9 bases between them. CDR3 sequence (DNA): TGTGCCAGCAGTTTAGCGGGTGGCGGCTACACCTTC. It is translated as CASSLAGGGYTF.

V is TRBV6-5 and J is TRBJ2-3; TRBD1 aligns across 7 bases. The CDR3 extends over 14 amino acids. V lost 6 bases to trimming and J lost 2 bases; unmatched junction nucleotides: 5. Germline loops: CDR1 MNHEY, CDR2 SVGAGI. The CDR3 DNA follows: TGTGCCAGCAGGATTGGGACAGACACAGATACGCAGTATTTT. Residues: CASRIGTDTDTQYF.

CDR3 sequence reads: CASSLAGGQETQYF. CDR3 bases: TGTGCCAGCAGCCTAGCGGGGGGCCAAGAGACCCAGTACTTC. The chain links TRBV5-6 to TRBJ2-5, with TRBD2 matching over 11 bases. This CDR3 has 14 amino acids. V lost 4 bases to trimming and J lost 1 base; unmatched junction nucleotides: 0. Germline CDR1 is SGHDT and CDR2 is YYEEEE.

This rearrangement joins TRBV7-6 to TRBJ2-1, with TRBD2 identical over 11 bases. The CDR3 totals 15 residues. CDR1 and CDR2 from the germline V gene are SGHVS and FNYEAQ. V lost 6 bases and J lost 8; bases outside the gene matches: 9. CDR3: CASSSGTSGGDEQFF. The CDR3 DNA reads TGTGCCAGCAGTTCCGGGACTAGCGGAGGGGATGAGCAGTTCTTC.

J is TRBJ2-1 and V is TRBV27; D remains unclear. Deletions cut 2 bases from V and 3 bases from J, with 17 bases between. This CDR3 is built from 17 residues. CDR1 MNHEY and CDR2 SMNVEV come from the germline V gene (reference sequence). CDR3 sequence (DNA): TGTGCCAGCAGTTTAAGCATCCCCACCTCTTACTACAATGAGCAGTTCTTC. This gives the protein CASSLSIPTSYYNEQFF.